This entry lists 11 T cell receptor beta chains sequenced from one sample in a study of T cells in Graves' hyperthyroidism and ophthalmopathy. Researchers amplified the TCR beta CDR3 regions from RNA transcripts. HTBI primers were used for first-round RT-PCR of the TCR CDR3. TCRdb independently ran MiXCR on the multiplex PCR reads; one entry per CDR3 protein. The sample carries 400,000 to 600,000 distinct CDR3 sequences, more than 20% recorded once. Source material: blood. The receptor source for this set is a man younger than 35 with Graves' hyperthyroidism.

The J gene is TRBJ2-2, the V gene TRBV28; D ambiguous. V shed 2 bases and J shed 7 bases, with 11 bases lying between them. The CDR3 length is 14 residues. Germline V gene lookup returns CDR1 MDHEN and CDR2 SYDVKM. The CDR3 sequence: CASSLRQRSGELFF. CDR3 sequence (DNA): TGTGCCAGCAGTTTACGTCAGAGGAGCGGGGAGCTGTTTTTT.

This clonotype was detected many times. V and J are TRBV2 and TRBJ2-4; 8 bases align to TRBD2. Per the germline V gene, CDR1 is SNHLY and CDR2 is FYNNEI. Trimming removed 6 bases from V and 3 bases from J; junction bases left unmatched: 10. This CDR3 comprises 16 residues. The CDR3 DNA sequence: TGTGCCAGCAGGATTGGCCGGGGGGGAGGCAAAAACATTCAGTACTTC. Encoded protein: CASRIGRGGGKNIQYF. The whole variable domain, remainder taken from reference TRBV2 and TRBJ2-4, is EPEVTQTPSHQVTQMGQEVILRCVPISNHLYFYWYRQILGQKVEFLVSFYNNEISEKSEIFDDQFSVERPDGSNFTLKIRSTKLEDSAMYFCASRIGRGGGKNIQYFGAGTRLSVL.

This clonotype was found many times. The gene calls are TRBV28 and TRBJ1-2; D is possibly TRBD1 (6 bases). CDR1 is MDHEN, CDR2 SYDVKM, per germline. The CDR3 has 14 amino acids. V was trimmed by 3 bases and J by 8 bases, leaving 16 bases between them. The CDR3 nucleotides are TGTGCCAGCAGTTTTGTGGGGGCTAGCTTGGGCTACACCTTC. This translates into CASSFVGASLGYTF.

This clonotype was observed many times. The genes are TRBV9 and TRBJ1-1; D gene uncertain. The germline V gene has CDR1 SGDLS and CDR2 YYNGEE. The CDR3 length is 13 residues. V was clipped by 2 bases and J by 1 base, with 6 bases between them. The CDR3 DNA follows: TGTGCCAGCAGCGTTAAACAGAACACTGAAGCTTTCTTT. Its protein is CASSVKQNTEAFF. Filled out from reference TRBV9 and TRBJ1-1, the complete variable domain reads DSGVTQTPKHLITATGQRVTLRCSPRSGDLSVYWYQQSLDQGLQFLIQYYNGEERAKGNILERFSAQQFPDLHSELNLSSLELGDSALYFCASSVKQNTEAFFGQGTRLTVV.

Turning to this clonotype: A read error may be the cause here, since a much bigger clone is one base away. This chain uses TRBV6-2 or TRBV6-3 with TRBJ1-1; D not certain. The CDR3 sequence is 13 residues long. With 6 bases removed from V and 11 bases from J, the gap between germline ends came to 19 bases. Germline V CDR1 and CDR2: MNHEY, SVGEGT. CDR3 DNA: TGTGCCAGCAGCTATACCTGGGCAGCGGTGGCTTTCTTT. This sequence encodes CASSYTWAAVAFF.

This clonotype came up many times. The chain is built from TRBV7-2 and TRBJ1-1; D is possibly TRBD1 (6 bases). CDR1 is SGHTA and CDR2 is FQGNSA in the germline V gene. The CDR3 contains 14 residues. V gave up 5 bases and J gave up 4 bases, with 14 bases separating them. The CDR3 loop reads CASSLNPGATEAFF. CDR3 nucleotide sequence: TGTGCCAGCAGCCTAAATCCAGGGGCCACTGAAGCTTTCTTT.

The table lists this clonotype with many counts. The DNA for the CDR3 is TGTGCCAGCAGTCAAGGACTCCTCTATGACCAAGAGACCCAGTACTTC. Its translation: CASSQGLLYDQETQYF. This sequence joins TRBV28 and TRBJ2-5, with TRBD2 as a possible D gene (5 bases). V lost 5 bases, J lost 0 bases, and 16 bases lay in between. The germline V gene has CDR1 MDHEN and CDR2 SYDVKM. The CDR3 is 16 residues long.

The CDR3 loop reads CATSAGGTGVTGELFF. Here the CDR3 DNA reads TGTGCCACCAGTGCCGGTGGGACAGGGGTCACCGGGGAGCTGTTTTTT. The V and J genes are TRBV24-1 and TRBJ2-2; TRBD1 aligns across 10 bases. The CDR3 is 16 residues long. Looked up from germline, CDR1 is KGHDR and CDR2 is SFDVKD. V was clipped by 5 bases and J by 4 bases; unmatched bases: 6.

This clonotype was seen repeatedly, ten times or more. Mismatch with germline at one junction end may stem from a read error. The V gene is TRBV20-1, the J gene TRBJ1-5; D is perhaps TRBD1 (6 bases). This CDR3 has 14 amino acids. Per the germline V gene, CDR1 is DFQATT and CDR2 is SNEGSKA (reference sequence). The CDR3 DNA sequence: TGCAGTGTTAGAAGACAGGAGATTAATCAGCCCCAGCATTTT. Protein product: CSVRRQEINQPQHF.

This clonotype was counted ten times or more. This chain links TRBV19 with TRBJ1-1; 10 bases line up with TRBD1. The trim removed 7 bases at V and 5 bases at J, leaving 13 bases unmatched. The germline CDR1 and CDR2 sequences are LNHDA and SQIVND (reference sequence). The CDR3 loop spans 16 amino acids. CDR3 protein: CASKEGQGRWETEAFF. DNA of the CDR3: TGTGCCAGTAAAGAGGGACAGGGGAGGTGGGAGACTGAAGCTTTCTTT. Using reference TRBV19 and TRBJ1-1 for the parts outside the CDR3, the full variable domain is DGGITQSPKYLFRKEGQNVTLSCEQNLNHDAMYWYRQDPGQGLRLIYYSQIVNDFQKGDIAEGYSVSREKKESFPLTVTSAQKNPTAFYLCASKEGQGRWETEAFFGQGTRLTVV.

V gene TRBV24-1 combines with J gene TRBJ2-5; possibly TRBD1 for D (8 bases). From germline, CDR1 is KGHDR and CDR2 SFDVKD. This CDR3 has 14 amino acids. V was clipped by 7 bases and J by 5 bases, with 16 bases between them. The CDR3 protein is CATRAGQAGETQYF. In DNA, the CDR3 is TGTGCCACCAGAGCGGGACAGGCAGGGGAGACCCAGTACTTC.